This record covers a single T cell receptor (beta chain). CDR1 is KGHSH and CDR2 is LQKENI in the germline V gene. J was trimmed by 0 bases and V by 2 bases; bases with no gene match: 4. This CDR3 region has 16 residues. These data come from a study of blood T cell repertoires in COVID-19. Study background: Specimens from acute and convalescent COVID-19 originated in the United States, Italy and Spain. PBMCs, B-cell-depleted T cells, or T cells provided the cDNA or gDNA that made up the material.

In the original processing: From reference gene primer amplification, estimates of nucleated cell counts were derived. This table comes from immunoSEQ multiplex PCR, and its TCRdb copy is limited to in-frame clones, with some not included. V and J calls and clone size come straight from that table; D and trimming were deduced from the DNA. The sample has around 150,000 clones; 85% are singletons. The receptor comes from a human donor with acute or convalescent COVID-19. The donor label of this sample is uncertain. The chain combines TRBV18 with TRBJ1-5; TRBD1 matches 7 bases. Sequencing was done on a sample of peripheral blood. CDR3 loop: CASSPDRASSNQPQHF. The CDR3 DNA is TGTGCCAGCTCACCAGACAGGGCTAGTAGCAATCAGCCCCAGCATTTT.